Below, 32 T cell receptor beta chains from the same sample are listed, as sequenced in a study of blood T cell repertoires in COVID-19. The data were produced by immunoSEQ multiplex PCR, yet TCRdb's version contains in-frame clones alone and is incomplete. Among 310,000 or so clones listed, approximately 82% were seen once. Sequencing was done on a sample of peripheral blood. The receptors were gathered from a woman in her 50s with acute or convalescent COVID-19.

This chain joins TRBV30 and TRBJ2-3; possible D gene TRBD2, 6 bases. The CDR3 is 13 amino acids. The V gene's germline CDR1 is GTSNPN and CDR2 SVGIG (reference sequence). Trimming cost V 8 bases and J 5 bases, with 17 bases left between them. The CDR3 region is CAIAEGPGDTQYF. CDR3 nucleotide sequence: TGTGCCATAGCGGAAGGCCCAGGAGATACGCAGTATTTT. The variable domain in full, completed from reference TRBV30 and TRBJ2-3, reads SQTIHQWPATLVQPVGSPLSLECTVEGTSNPNLYWYRQAAGRGLQLLFYSVGIGQISSEVPQNLSASRPQDRQFILSSKKLLLSDSGFYLCAIAEGPGDTQYFGPGTRLTVL.

This rearrangement joins TRBV30 to TRBJ1-2; D gene ambiguous. V was clipped by 4 bases and J by 1 base, with 10 bases between them. CDR1 is GTSNPN, CDR2 SVGIG, per germline (reference sequence). There are 13 residues in the CDR3. The DNA of the CDR3 is TGTGCCTGGAAATCCGGGGTTAACTATGGCTACACCTTC. It is translated as CAWKSGVNYGYTF.

The chain combines TRBV11-3 with TRBJ2-1; 11 bases align to TRBD2. The CDR3 spans 17 residues. CDR1 and CDR2 (germline): SGHNT, YENEEA. V shed 5 bases and J 4 bases; nucleotides not matched to a gene: 10. As DNA, the CDR3 is TGTGCCAGCAGCCCCAGGTCGGGACTAGCGGAATACAATGAGCAGTTCTTC. It translates to CASSPRSGLAEYNEQFF.

This chain uses TRBV7-9 with TRBJ1-2; D is possibly TRBD1 (5 bases). The CDR3 covers 15 residues. Looked up from germline, CDR1 is SEHNR and CDR2 is FQNEAQ (reference sequence). The ends were cut back, 2 bases at V and 2 bases at J, with 12 bases in the middle. CDR3 protein: CASSLSQGMNYGYTF. Written as DNA, the CDR3 is TGTGCCAGCAGCTTATCCCAGGGAATGAACTATGGCTACACCTTC.

The genes are TRBV20-1 and TRBJ2-7; 9 bases are shared with TRBD1. The V gene's germline CDR1 is DFQATT and CDR2 SNEGSKA (reference sequence). After removal of 5 bases from V and 12 bases from J, the junction contained 8 bases not matched to a gene. This CDR3 contains 11 residues. This CDR3 reads CSALTTGGLYF. CDR3 bases: TGCAGTGCTCTTACGACAGGGGGTCTGTACTTC.

The rearrangement links TRBV5-1 to TRBJ2-1, with TRBD1 identical over 8 bases. J gave up 6 bases and V 3 bases, and 2 bases lay outside the gene matches. Germline V CDR1 and CDR2: SGHRS, YFSETQ. This CDR3 has 13 residues. As DNA, the CDR3 is TGCGCCAGCAGCTCCGGGACAGGCAATGAGCAGTTCTTC. Residues: CASSSGTGNEQFF.

As to this clone: The same CDR3 arises from other DNA sequences in this sample as well. The V and J genes are TRBV18 and TRBJ1-2; 8 bases line up with TRBD1. CDR3 length equals 13 residues. Looked up from germline, CDR1 is KGHSH and CDR2 is LQKENI. J lost 4 bases, V lost 3 bases, and 1 base had no gene match. CDR3 sequence: CASSPDRVYGYTF. The CDR3 DNA follows: TGTGCCAGCTCACCGGACAGGGTCTATGGCTACACCTTC. The complete variable domain, with remaining parts taken from reference TRBV18 and TRBJ1-2, reads NAGVMQNPRHLVRRRGQEARLRCSPMKGHSHVYWYRQLPEEGLKFMVYLQKENIIDESGMPKERFSAEFPKEGPSILRIQQVVRGDSAAYFCASSPDRVYGYTFGSGTRLTVV.

The V gene is TRBV11-1, the J gene TRBJ2-3, with a tentative D call TRBD2 (6 bases). CDR3 size: 15 residues. V lost 5 bases and J 2 bases, leaving 14 bases between the germline ends. Germline loops: CDR1 SGHAT, CDR2 FQDESV (reference sequence). The CDR3 here is CASSGGGAHTDTQYF. CDR3 DNA sequence: TGTGCCAGCAGCGGAGGCGGGGCCCACACAGATACGCAGTATTTT.

This clone was detected once. V and J are TRBV7-9 and TRBJ1-6; no clear D gene. The V gene's germline CDR1 is SEHNR and CDR2 FQNEAQ (reference sequence). The germline V and J ends were trimmed by 4 bases and 5 bases, with 12 bases remaining between them. This CDR3 has 15 residues. CDR3 DNA: TGTGCCAGCAGCTCCGGCGCGGGGAATAATTCACCCCTCCACTTT. This codes for CASSSGAGNNSPLHF.

The genes are TRBV5-6 and TRBJ1-2; no reliable D call. The V gene's germline CDR1 is SGHDT and CDR2 YYEEEE. Trimming cost V 5 bases and J 4 bases, with 9 bases left between them. This CDR3 has 12 amino acids. The CDR3 DNA is TGTGCCAGCAGTTCCACTCCCTATGGCTACACCTTC. This sequence encodes CASSSTPYGYTF.

As DNA, the CDR3 is TGTGCCTGGGTCAAGAGCGGCCAAGAGACCCAGTACTTC. It yields the protein CAWVKSGQETQYF. The chain links TRBV30 to TRBJ2-5; maybe TRBD2 (5 bases). Germline V gene sequence: CDR1 GTSNPN, CDR2 SVGIG (reference sequence). The CDR3 is 13 amino acids. The ends were cut back, 5 bases at V and 1 base at J, with 11 bases in the middle. The entire variable domain, with the rest obtained from reference TRBV30 and TRBJ2-5, is as follows: SQTIHQWPATLVQPVGSPLSLECTVEGTSNPNLYWYRQAAGRGLQLLFYSVGIGQISSEVPQNLSASRPQDRQFILSSKKLLLSDSGFYLCAWVKSGQETQYFGPGTRLLVL.

This clone was observed a handful of times. V gene TRBV5-1 combines with J gene TRBJ2-2; D is unresolved. Deletions cut 0 bases from V and 5 bases from J, with 8 bases between. CDR1 SGHRS and CDR2 YFSETQ come from the germline V gene. This CDR3 has 14 amino acids. The CDR3: CASSLDEVTGELFF. For the CDR3, the DNA is TGCGCCAGCAGCTTGGATGAGGTGACCGGGGAGCTGTTTTTT.

The V and J genes are TRBV5-1 and TRBJ2-1; unclear D gene. V lost 0 bases, J lost 5 bases, and 6 bases lay in between. CDR1 is SGHRS, CDR2 YFSETQ, per germline. The CDR3 consists of 13 residues. In nucleotides, the CDR3 is TGCGCCAGCAGCTTGGAGCCGAACAATGAGCAGTTCTTC. Amino acid sequence: CASSLEPNNEQFF.

The chain recombines TRBV29-1 with TRBJ1-2; D possibly corresponds to TRBD1 (5 bases). Germline lookup yields CDR1 SQVTM and CDR2 ANQGSEA. This CDR3 has 13 residues. Trimming shortened V by 0 bases and J by 5 bases, and 10 bases separated the two germline ends. CDR3 region: CSVEETGQYGYTF. As DNA, the CDR3 is TGCAGCGTTGAAGAAACAGGTCAATATGGCTACACCTTC.

V gene TRBV5-4 combines with J gene TRBJ1-2; 7 bases are a match to TRBD1. The germline CDR1 and CDR2 sequences are SGHNT and YYREEE (reference sequence). V shed 3 bases and J 3 bases; nucleotides not matched to a gene: 14. This CDR3 contains 17 residues. CDR3 amino acids: CASSSPGQSPAHYGYTF. CDR3 bases: TGTGCCAGCAGCTCACCGGGACAGAGTCCTGCTCACTATGGCTACACCTTC.

This chain joins TRBV7-9 and TRBJ2-5; weak D call: TRBD1 (6 bases). The V gene lost 3 bases and the J gene lost 4 bases, with 12 bases spanning the gap. This CDR3 is 14 amino acids long. Germline values: CDR1 SEHNR, CDR2 FQNEAQ (reference sequence). As DNA, the CDR3 is TGTGCCAGCAGCTTCCCGGGACAAGTAGAGACCCAGTACTTC. This codes for CASSFPGQVETQYF.

This CDR3 is CASSYSGTGGLGYTF. As DNA, the CDR3 is TGTGCCAGCAGTTACTCGGGGACAGGGGGGTTAGGCTACACCTTC. This sequence joins TRBV6-5 and TRBJ1-2; 11 nucleotides align to TRBD1. The germline CDR1 and CDR2 sequences are MNHEY and SVGAGI. The CDR3 is made up of 15 amino acids. V was clipped by 0 bases and J by 8 bases; unmatched bases: 5.

This rearrangement joins TRBV10-1 to TRBJ1-3, with 10 bases lining up with TRBD1. The trim removed 3 bases at V and 1 base at J, leaving 9 bases unmatched. Germline loops: CDR1 WNHNN, CDR2 SYGVQD (reference sequence). CDR3 length equals 18 residues. The CDR3: CASSDPPGTGASGNTIYF. The CDR3 DNA reads as TGCGCCAGCAGTGACCCCCCCGGGACAGGGGCGTCTGGAAACACCATATATTTT.

Note on this clone: Other DNA sequences in the same sample also yield this CDR3. This sequence joins TRBV18 and TRBJ1-2; tentative D call: TRBD1 (5 bases). Trimming cost V 2 bases and J 3 bases, with 7 bases left between them. The germline V gene encodes CDR1 KGHSH and CDR2 LQKENI. CDR3 length: 13 amino acids. The CDR3 DNA follows: TGTGCCAGCTCACCAGGGGGGGACTATGGCTACACCTTC. Encoded protein: CASSPGGDYGYTF.

This rearrangement joins TRBV20-1 to TRBJ2-3, with TRBD2 as a possible D gene (6 bases). This CDR3 is built from 15 residues. Trimming took 3 bases from V and 0 from J, leaving 13 bases between them. The germline gives CDR1 DFQATT, CDR2 SNEGSKA (reference sequence). CDR3 sequence: CSASPPGTSTDTQYF. The DNA for the CDR3 is TGCAGTGCTAGTCCCCCGGGGACTAGCACAGATACGCAGTATTTT.

This rearrangement joins TRBV13 to TRBJ1-1; TRBD1 might be the D (6 bases). This CDR3 has 14 residues. In germline, CDR1 is PRHDT, CDR2 FYEKMQ (reference sequence). The V and J ends lost 5 bases and 2 bases respectively, with 12 bases between them. CDR3: CASSPTGINTEAFF. The CDR3 nucleotides are TGTGCCAGCAGCCCAACAGGGATTAACACTGAAGCTTTCTTT.

This chain links TRBV19 with TRBJ1-2; D might be TRBD1 (6 bases). Between the trimmed V and J ends, which lost 7 bases and 3 bases, there was a span of 18 bases. The CDR3 spans 15 residues. Germline CDR1 reads LNHDA; CDR2 reads SQIVND (reference sequence). In DNA, the CDR3 is TGTGCCAGTACCCCACAACAGGGTAAGGACTATGGCTACACCTTC. Encoded protein: CASTPQQGKDYGYTF.

The chain combines TRBV29-1 with TRBJ1-2; unclear D gene. CDR3 size: 11 residues. With 5 bases removed from V and 6 bases from J, the gap between germline ends came to 10 bases. The germline V gene has CDR1 SQVTM and CDR2 ANQGSEA. The CDR3, as DNA: TGCAGCGTTACAGCGGGAGATGGCTACACCTTC. Its translation is CSVTAGDGYTF.

The table lists this clone with a count of one. This sequence joins TRBV10-1 and TRBJ2-4; perhaps TRBD1 as D (5 bases). Germline V gives CDR1 WNHNN, CDR2 SYGVQD (reference sequence). V gave up 8 bases and J gave up 5 bases, with 13 bases separating them. This CDR3 is 13 amino acids long. CDR3 region: CASSSRGENIQYF. The CDR3 DNA reads TGCGCCAGCTCTTCAAGGGGCGAAAACATTCAGTACTTC.

The chain is built from TRBV4-1 and TRBJ1-1, with unresolved D. The CDR3 spans 15 residues. Trimming removed 1 base from V and 5 bases from J, with 14 bases in between. The germline V gene has CDR1 MGHRA and CDR2 YSYEKL. The CDR3 here is CASSQVSTDGTEAFF. For the CDR3, the DNA is TGCGCCAGCAGCCAAGTTTCGACTGATGGAACTGAAGCTTTCTTT.

The chain joins TRBV24-1 to TRBJ1-5; D is ambiguous. V was clipped by 4 bases and J by 4 bases, with 13 bases between them. CDR3 size: 15 residues. Looked up from germline, CDR1 is KGHDR and CDR2 is SFDVKD. CDR3 protein: CATSDPSVSNQPQHF. The CDR3 bases are TGTGCCACCAGTGACCCTTCGGTGAGTAATCAGCCCCAGCATTTT.

The chain links TRBV10-3 to TRBJ1-4; 12 bases align to TRBD1. The J segment lost 0 bases and the V segment lost 2 bases, leaving 16 bases of the junction unmatched. The CDR3 loop spans 22 amino acids. From germline, CDR1 is ENHRY and CDR2 SYGVKD. The CDR3 sequence is CAISERSAGQGARYATNEKLFF. In nucleotides, the CDR3 is TGTGCCATCAGTGAGCGTTCGGCGGGACAGGGGGCGCGGTATGCAACTAATGAAAAACTGTTTTTT.

This chain links TRBV5-1 with TRBJ2-1; 9 nucleotides align to TRBD2. Per the germline V gene, CDR1 is SGHRS and CDR2 is YFSETQ. The CDR3 length is 15 residues. V was pared by 2 bases and J by 7 bases, with 7 bases of the junction left unmatched. In DNA, the CDR3 is TGCGCCAGCAGCTTTGCGGGGGGGTTTCCGAATGAGCAGTTCTTC. It encodes CASSFAGGFPNEQFF.

The chain employs TRBV3-1 (or the pseudogene TRBV3-2) and TRBJ2-2, with 13 positions matching TRBD2. The CDR3 extends over 17 amino acids. V lost 5 bases to trimming and J lost 0 bases; unmatched junction nucleotides: 3. Germline CDR1 is LGHDT and CDR2 is YNNKEL (reference sequence). The CDR3 DNA is TGTGCCAGCAGCTACACTAGCGGGGGGGCGAACACCGGGGAGCTGTTTTTT. Amino acids: CASSYTSGGANTGELFF.

V is TRBV19 and J is TRBJ2-5, with D tentatively TRBD2 (5 bases). V was cut by 6 bases and J by 4 bases, with 15 bases left in between. CDR1 is LNHDA and CDR2 is SQIVND in the germline V gene (reference sequence). This CDR3 is built from 14 residues. In DNA, the CDR3 is TGTGCCAGTAGACCCGCGTCTGAGGGAGAGACCCAGTACTTC. Its translation: CASRPASEGETQYF.

The chain is built from TRBV6-5 and TRBJ2-2, with D possibly TRBD2 on 6 matching bases. Trimming cost V 11 bases and J 0 bases, with 16 bases left between them. This CDR3 has 15 amino acids. The germline gives CDR1 MNHEY, CDR2 SVGAGI. The CDR3 nucleotides read TGTGCCTGCCACCCGGGGGATTCGAACACCGGGGAGCTGTTTTTT. Protein sequence: CACHPGDSNTGELFF.

The chain combines TRBV6-2 or TRBV6-3 with TRBJ2-7; a weak D match, TRBD2 (6 bases). The germline V gene has CDR1 MNHEY and CDR2 SVGEGT. The V gene lost 4 bases and the J gene lost 3 bases, with 16 bases spanning the gap. The CDR3 extends over 15 amino acids. The CDR3 here is CASSSRWDSNYEQYF. In DNA form, the CDR3 reads TGTGCCAGCAGTTCACGTTGGGACTCCAACTACGAGCAGTACTTC.